This passage covers 26 T cell receptor beta chains from one sample sequenced in a study of T cell clonotyping in hematopoietic cell transplantation. Profiled with immunoSEQ multiplex PCR; TCRdb holds only in-frame clones, not every one. The sample holds over 10,000 clones; roughly four fifths are singletons and the top ten take nearly 6%. The starting material was PBMCs, obtained 100 days after allogeneic stem cell transplant. The receptors derive from a female patient aged 40 to 55 who had an allogeneic stem cell transplant from a related donor, so T cells may come from the graft donor. Some clones in this sample may be carry-over from other donors' samples.

The chain is built from TRBV30 and TRBJ2-7, with D uncertain. From germline, CDR1 is GTSNPN and CDR2 SVGIG (reference sequence). V gave up 0 bases and J gave up 3 bases, with 15 bases separating them. The CDR3 runs to 15 residues. CDR3: CAWSVGSGYYYEQYF. CDR3 nucleotide sequence: TGTGCCTGGAGTGTAGGATCTGGCTACTACTACGAGCAGTACTTC.

The genes are TRBV5-1 and TRBJ2-1; a weak D match, TRBD2 (6 bases). Germline-derived CDR1 and CDR2 are SGHRS and YFSETQ. Trimming removed 0 bases at V and 7 bases at J, with 17 bases between. The CDR3 length is 16 residues. The CDR3 sequence is CASSLVGGLARNEQFF. The CDR3 DNA sequence: TGCGCCAGCAGCTTGGTTGGTGGCCTAGCGCGGAATGAGCAGTTCTTC.

The chain couples TRBV30 to TRBJ1-2; D is undetermined. V shed 5 bases and J shed 6 bases, with 13 bases lying between them. The CDR3 sequence is 12 residues long. Germline V lookup: CDR1 GTSNPN, CDR2 SVGIG (reference sequence). The CDR3 spells CAWAPRADGYTF. DNA for the CDR3: TGTGCCTGGGCCCCTAGGGCGGATGGCTACACCTTC.

The chain combines TRBV29-1 with TRBJ2-3, with 7 bases fitting TRBD1. Germline CDR1 is SQVTM and CDR2 is ANQGSEA. The trim removed 7 bases at V and 2 bases at J, leaving 12 bases unmatched. The CDR3 consists of 15 residues. CDR3 in DNA: TGCAGCGGAAATACCGGGACAGTCAACACAGATACGCAGTATTTT. Translation gives CSGNTGTVNTDTQYF.

J is TRBJ2-1 and V is TRBV30, with TRBD2 matching 9 bases. V was pared by 4 bases and J by 6 bases, with 4 bases of the junction left unmatched. This CDR3 contains 13 residues. Germline assignment: CDR1 GTSNPN and CDR2 SVGIG (reference sequence). CDR3 bases: TGTGCCTGGAATAGCGGGAGACTCAATGAGCAGTTCTTC. It yields the protein CAWNSGRLNEQFF.

CDR3 nucleotide sequence: TGTGCCAGCAGCGTTGGACTAGCGGACTACAATGAGCAGTTCTTC. Translation: CASSVGLADYNEQFF. The rearrangement joins TRBV9 to TRBJ2-1; TRBD2 agrees at 10 bases. Trimming at V came to 2 bases and at J to 3 bases, leaving 2 bases not matched to a gene. Germline CDR1 reads SGDLS; CDR2 reads YYNGEE. This CDR3 contains 15 residues.

This clone was counted a few times. V usage is TRBV30 and J usage is TRBJ1-5, with 7 bases aligning to TRBD1. Germline V CDR1 and CDR2: GTSNPN, SVGIG (reference sequence). The CDR3 totals 16 residues. Unmatched junction bases numbered 7, after V lost 2 bases and J lost 0 bases. As DNA, the CDR3 is TGTGCCTGGAGTATGGGGACAGTCTATAGCAATCAGCCCCAGCATTTT. This codes for CAWSMGTVYSNQPQHF.

The CDR3 DNA sequence: TGTGCCAGTAGTAGGCGCCCCACGGGGGTGGCGAACACCGGGGAGCTGTTTTTT. Translation: CASSRRPTGVANTGELFF. This rearrangement joins TRBV19 to TRBJ2-2; D might be TRBD2 (6 bases). The CDR3 runs 18 residues. Germline V lookup: CDR1 LNHDA, CDR2 SQIVND (reference sequence). Trimming removed 4 bases from V and 0 bases from J, with 18 bases in between.

The J gene is TRBJ1-1, the V gene TRBV2; no definite D call. V was shortened by 4 bases and J by 1 base, with 7 bases between the two germline ends. CDR1 SNHLY and CDR2 FYNNEI come from the germline V gene. The CDR3 runs to 13 residues. This CDR3 reads CASSVLRNTEAFF. In DNA form, the CDR3 reads TGTGCCAGCAGTGTTTTGCGGAACACTGAAGCTTTCTTT. Using reference TRBV2 and TRBJ1-1 for the parts outside the CDR3, the full variable domain is EPEVTQTPSHQVTQMGQEVILRCVPISNHLYFYWYRQILGQKVEFLVSFYNNEISEKSEIFDDQFSVERPDGSNFTLKIRSTKLEDSAMYFCASSVLRNTEAFFGQGTRLTVV.

The chain employs TRBV28 and TRBJ1-1; 7 nucleotides line up with TRBD1. CDR3 length: 15 residues. Germline V CDR1 and CDR2: MDHEN, SYDVKM. The J segment lost 4 bases and the V segment lost 5 bases, leaving 10 bases of the junction unmatched. The CDR3 protein is CASSAQGQGFTEAFF. The DNA for the CDR3 is TGTGCCAGCAGTGCACAGGGGCAGGGTTTCACTGAAGCTTTCTTT.

The chain links TRBV5-1 to TRBJ2-7; 8 bases align to TRBD1. V lost 4 bases to trimming and J lost 3 bases; unmatched junction nucleotides: 6. The CDR3 contains 14 residues. Germline V gene lookup returns CDR1 SGHRS and CDR2 YFSETQ. CDR3 sequence: CASSPQGANYEQYF. The CDR3 DNA sequence: TGCGCCAGCAGCCCCCAGGGGGCCAACTACGAGCAGTACTTC.

J is TRBJ2-7 and V is TRBV9, with TRBD1 as a possible D gene (6 bases). In germline, CDR1 is SGDLS, CDR2 YYNGEE. Trimming removed 4 bases from V and 2 bases from J, with 19 bases in between. CDR3 length: 16 amino acids. CDR3 bases: TGTGCCAGCAGCCTGTCCCTGGGGGCCCTAACCTACGAGCAGTACTTC. Translated: CASSLSLGALTYEQYF.

The chain has TRBV2 and TRBJ1-1, with D unresolved. Germline values: CDR1 SNHLY, CDR2 FYNNEI. The CDR3 has 13 residues. V lost 7 bases to trimming and J lost 0 bases, with 9 bases between them. CDR3 sequence: CASMEALNTEAFF. The CDR3 DNA reads as TGTGCCAGCATGGAGGCGTTGAACACTGAAGCTTTCTTT.

The chain recombines TRBV29-1 with TRBJ2-5; D possibly corresponds to TRBD2 (5 bases). The germline V gene encodes CDR1 SQVTM and CDR2 ANQGSEA. The CDR3 is made up of 15 amino acids. Between the trimmed V and J ends, which lost 6 bases and 1 base, there was a span of 18 bases. The DNA for the CDR3 is TGCAGCGTGGAGAACACGGGATTGAGCCAAGAGACCCAGTACTTC. Amino acid sequence: CSVENTGLSQETQYF.

The chain uses TRBV5-1 and TRBJ2-1, with D uncertain. In germline, CDR1 is SGHRS, CDR2 YFSETQ. V lost 5 bases and J 5 bases, leaving 8 bases between the germline ends. The CDR3 has 12 residues. The CDR3 DNA reads TGCGCCAGCAGGGACCCAAACAATGAGCAGTTCTTC. It codes for CASRDPNNEQFF.

V gene TRBV27 combines with J gene TRBJ1-3; D remains unclear. CDR3 length: 16 amino acids. The V and J ends lost 5 bases and 4 bases respectively, with 18 bases between them. In germline, CDR1 is MNHEY, CDR2 SMNVEV (reference sequence). The chain's CDR3 is CASSTRSGYGGNTIYF. The CDR3 DNA reads TGTGCCAGCAGTACGCGCAGCGGTTATGGGGGAAACACCATATATTTT.

V usage is TRBV19 and J usage is TRBJ2-5; the D gene is possibly TRBD1 (5 bases). The CDR3 spans 13 residues. Germline CDR1 reads LNHDA; CDR2 reads SQIVND (reference sequence). Trimming stripped 5 bases from V and 1 base from J, with 8 bases between. The chain's CDR3 is CASSSDSQETQYF. The CDR3 DNA reads TGTGCCAGTAGTTCCGACAGCCAAGAGACCCAGTACTTC. The full variable domain, its missing parts supplied by reference TRBV19 and TRBJ2-5, is DGGITQSPKYLFRKEGQNVTLSCEQNLNHDAMYWYRQDPGQGLRLIYYSQIVNDFQKGDIAEGYSVSREKKESFPLTVTSAQKNPTAFYLCASSSDSQETQYFGPGTRLLVL.

This chain joins TRBV19 and TRBJ1-3, with D possibly being TRBD1 (5 bases). The CDR3 spans 14 residues. Trimming removed 7 bases from V and 2 bases from J, with 12 bases in between. From germline, CDR1 is LNHDA and CDR2 SQIVND (reference sequence). The CDR3 coding sequence is TGTGCCAGTACCTCAGGGAGCCCTGGAAACACCATATATTTT. Its protein product is CASTSGSPGNTIYF.

The chain is built from TRBV2 and TRBJ2-2; D call uncertain. Per the germline V gene, CDR1 is SNHLY and CDR2 is FYNNEI. Trimming stripped 5 bases from V and 1 base from J, with 5 bases between. The CDR3 extends over 13 amino acids. This CDR3 is CASSSENTGELFF. Here the CDR3 DNA reads TGTGCCAGCAGTTCGGAGAACACCGGGGAGCTGTTTTTT.

This rearrangement joins TRBV7-2 to TRBJ1-5, with D unresolved. The CDR3 loop spans 15 amino acids. V was pared by 1 base and J by 2 bases, with 9 bases between. Germline V lookup: CDR1 SGHTA, CDR2 FQGNSA. CDR3 bases: TGTGCCAGCAGCTTAGGAGTCTGGGGCAATCAGCCCCAGCATTTT. It codes for CASSLGVWGNQPQHF. The variable domain in full, completed from reference TRBV7-2 and TRBJ1-5, reads GAGVSQSPSNKVTEKGKDVELRCDPISGHTALYWYRQSLGQGLEFLIYFQGNSAPDKSGLPSDRFSAERTGGSVSTLTIQRTQQEDSAVYLCASSLGVWGNQPQHFGDGTRLSIL.

CDR3 nucleotide sequence: TGTGCCAGCAGTGATTGGGGAATCCTCTATGGCTACACCTTC. This sequence encodes CASSDWGILYGYTF. The J gene is TRBJ1-2, the V gene TRBV25-1; D is undetermined. CDR1 and CDR2 (germline): MGHDK, SYGVNS. Trimming took 3 bases from V and 4 from J, leaving 12 bases between them. The CDR3 length is 14 residues.

The chain recombines TRBV20-1 with TRBJ2-1; D is undetermined. Trimming took 6 bases from V and 5 from J, leaving 8 bases between them. CDR3 size: 11 residues. The germline gives CDR1 DFQATT, CDR2 SNEGSKA (reference sequence). The CDR3 protein is CSAAAHNEQFF. The CDR3 DNA follows: TGCAGTGCCGCGGCACACAATGAGCAGTTCTTC.

V usage is TRBV25-1 and J usage is TRBJ1-3, with a weak D call TRBD1 (6 bases). This CDR3 has 14 residues. Trimming shortened V by 6 bases and J by 4 bases, and 13 bases separated the two germline ends. Germline V gives CDR1 MGHDK, CDR2 SYGVNS. The CDR3 nucleotides read TGTGCCAGCAGGAGGTCAGGGGCAGGAAACACCATATATTTT. It yields the protein CASRRSGAGNTIYF.

Written as DNA, the CDR3 is TGTGCCAGCAGTCCGGCCGGCTTCTATGGCTACACCTTC. Translating it yields CASSPAGFYGYTF. The rearrangement joins TRBV28 to TRBJ1-2; D uncertain. Per germline, CDR1 MDHEN and CDR2 SYDVKM. The CDR3 extends over 13 amino acids. Between the trimmed V and J ends, which lost 5 bases and 4 bases, there was a span of 11 bases.

This chain links TRBV5-1 with TRBJ1-1; 8 positions match TRBD1. The trim removed 5 bases at V and 5 bases at J, leaving 11 bases unmatched. The CDR3 extends over 15 amino acids. Germline CDR1 SGHRS, CDR2 YFSETQ. CDR3 loop: CASRSTGTGRTEAFF. In nucleotides, the CDR3 is TGCGCCAGCAGAAGCACGGGGACAGGACGGACTGAAGCTTTCTTT. The entire variable domain, with the rest obtained from reference TRBV5-1 and TRBJ1-1, is as follows: KAGVTQTPRYLIKTRGQQVTLSCSPISGHRSVSWYQQTPGQGLQFLFEYFSETQRNKGNFPGRFSGRQFSNSRSEMNVSTLELGDSALYLCASRSTGTGRTEAFFGQGTRLTVV.

With regard to this clone: Germline and junction disagree at one end, which may indicate a read error. The chain is built from TRBV27 and TRBJ2-5; D is possibly TRBD2 (5 bases). CDR1 and CDR2 (germline): MNHEY, SMNVEV (reference sequence). The CDR3 has 13 amino acids. In DNA form, the CDR3 reads TGTGCCAGCAGTCACCAGCTTGGGGAGATCCAGTACTTC. Translating it yields CASSHQLGEIQYF.